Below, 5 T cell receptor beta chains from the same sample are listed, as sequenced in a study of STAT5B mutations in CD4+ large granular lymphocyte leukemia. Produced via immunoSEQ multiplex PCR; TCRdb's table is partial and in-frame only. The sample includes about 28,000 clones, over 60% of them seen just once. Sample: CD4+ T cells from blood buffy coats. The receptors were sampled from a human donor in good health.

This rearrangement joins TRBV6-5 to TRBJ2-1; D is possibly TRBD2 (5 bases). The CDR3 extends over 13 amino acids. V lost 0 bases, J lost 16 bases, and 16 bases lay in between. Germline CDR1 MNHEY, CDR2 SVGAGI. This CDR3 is CASSYSRVGSTFF. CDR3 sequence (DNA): TGTGCCAGCAGTTACTCGAGGGTGGGTAGTACTTTCTTC.

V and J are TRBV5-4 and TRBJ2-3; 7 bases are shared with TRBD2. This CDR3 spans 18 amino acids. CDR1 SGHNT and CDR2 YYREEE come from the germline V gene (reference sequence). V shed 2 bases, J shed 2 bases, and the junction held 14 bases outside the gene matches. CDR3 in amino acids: CASSFLVVVRDYTDTQYF. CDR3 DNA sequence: TGTGCCAGCAGCTTCTTAGTCGTTGTGCGGGACTACACAGATACGCAGTATTTT.

For the CDR3, the DNA is TGTGCCAGCTTAATGACTAGCGGGAAAACCTACGAGCAGTACTTC. Amino acids: CASLMTSGKTYEQYF. The chain has TRBV2 and TRBJ2-7; TRBD2 agrees at 11 bases. CDR1 SNHLY and CDR2 FYNNEI come from the germline V gene. Trimming cost V 8 bases and J 2 bases; bases outside gene matches: 8. The CDR3 consists of 15 residues.

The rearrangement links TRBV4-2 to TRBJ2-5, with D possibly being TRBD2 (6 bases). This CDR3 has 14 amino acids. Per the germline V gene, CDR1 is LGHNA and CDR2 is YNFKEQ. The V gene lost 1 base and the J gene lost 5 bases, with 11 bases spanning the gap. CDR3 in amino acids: CASSQGGVGETQYF. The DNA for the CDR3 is TGTGCCAGCAGCCAAGGGGGGGTTGGGGAGACCCAGTACTTC.

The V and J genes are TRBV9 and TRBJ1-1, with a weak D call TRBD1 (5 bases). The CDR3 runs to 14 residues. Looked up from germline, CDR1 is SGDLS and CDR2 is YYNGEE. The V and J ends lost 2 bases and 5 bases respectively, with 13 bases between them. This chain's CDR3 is CASSVHEGRTEAFF. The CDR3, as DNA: TGTGCCAGCAGCGTCCACGAGGGGAGGACTGAAGCTTTCTTT.